This T cell receptor beta chain was captured by sequencing in a study of T cell changes during pregnancy in multiple sclerosis. Here immunoSEQ multiplex PCR was the method, and the copy in TCRdb shows in-frame clones only, minus some. The table lists 88,000 or so clones, roughly 94% of them singletons. The CDR3 contains 15 residues. The ends were cut back, 3 bases at V and 1 base at J, with 11 bases in the middle. Looked up from germline, CDR1 is ENHRY and CDR2 is SYGVKD. The chain recombines TRBV10-3 with TRBJ2-3; a possible D gene is TRBD2 (5 bases). Sequencing used peripheral blood, obtained before pregnancy. The source is a female donor with multiple sclerosis, enrolled in a pregnancy study. The CDR3 region has the DNA TGTGCCATCAGTGACCTGCCAGCGGGCACAGATACGCAGTATTTT. It yields the protein CAISDLPAGTDTQYF.